This passage covers 32 T cell receptor beta chains from one sample sequenced in a study of early T cells in non-severe SARS-CoV-2 infection. TCRdb reprocessed the 5' RACE reads via MiXCR and lists one record per CDR3 protein. The sample yields approximately 97,000 distinct CDR3 sequences, 11% seen once. Sequencing used whole blood, obtained at baseline. All receptors come from an adult who was a healthcare worker with PCR-confirmed SARS-CoV-2 infection or an uninfected control (not recorded which).

The table lists this clonotype with a few counts. This CDR3 is CASTKLAQGSSYEQYF. The CDR3 DNA follows: TGTGCCAGCACCAAACTAGCGCAGGGGAGCTCCTACGAGCAGTACTTC. This rearrangement joins TRBV6-2 or TRBV6-3 to TRBJ2-7; D possibly corresponds to TRBD2 (7 bases). Germline V gene lookup returns CDR1 MNHEY and CDR2 SVGEGT. The CDR3 runs 16 residues. V lost 7 bases and J lost 0, with 19 bases in between.

This clonotype was picked up many times. The rearrangement uses TRBV11-3 and TRBJ2-1; 13 nucleotides align to TRBD2. This CDR3 has 16 residues. The J segment lost 3 bases and the V segment lost 4 bases, leaving 3 bases of the junction unmatched. Germline V gene data show CDR1 as SGHNT and CDR2 as YENEEA. The CDR3 DNA is TGTGCCAGCAGCTCCGGGACTAGCGGGGTCTACAATGAGCAGTTCTTC. This sequence encodes CASSSGTSGVYNEQFF.

This sequence joins TRBV29-1 and TRBJ2-1; the D is unclear. Trimming took 0 bases from V and 4 from J, leaving 13 bases between them. The CDR3 consists of 15 residues. Germline V gene sequence: CDR1 SQVTM, CDR2 ANQGSEA. DNA of the CDR3: TGCAGCGTTGAAGAGGGGAACCGGGCGTACAATGAGCAGTTCTTC. Amino acid sequence: CSVEEGNRAYNEQFF.

Many counts were recorded for this clonotype. The chain combines TRBV20-1 with TRBJ1-5, with D tentatively TRBD1 (5 bases). The CDR3 length is 14 residues. CDR1 and CDR2 (germline): DFQATT, SNEGSKA (reference sequence). V shed 4 bases and J shed 3 bases, with 13 bases lying between them. This chain's CDR3 is CSAKRGGINQPQHF. The CDR3 DNA sequence: TGCAGTGCTAAACGGGGGGGAATCAATCAGCCCCAGCATTTT.

This chain joins TRBV24-1 and TRBJ2-3, with D unclear. V was pared by 7 bases and J by 3 bases, with 10 bases between. There are 13 residues in the CDR3. CDR1 and CDR2 (germline): KGHDR, SFDVKD. Here the CDR3 DNA reads TGTGCCACCAGGGGCTCCCTAACAGATACGCAGTATTTT. This gives the protein CATRGSLTDTQYF.

In this sample, this clonotype turned up a few times. The chain combines TRBV9 with TRBJ2-1; D gene ambiguous. V shed 6 bases and J shed 8 bases, with 12 bases lying between them. Germline CDR1 is SGDLS and CDR2 is YYNGEE. CDR3 length: 12 amino acids. In DNA, the CDR3 is TGTGCCAGCAAGGGCCCGTGGGATGAGCAGTTCTTC. It codes for CASKGPWDEQFF. The full variable domain, in which reference TRBV9 and TRBJ2-1 provide the parts outside the CDR3, is DSGVTQTPKHLITATGQRVTLRCSPRSGDLSVYWYQQSLDQGLQFLIQYYNGEERAKGNILERFSAQQFPDLHSELNLSSLELGDSALYFCASKGPWDEQFFGPGTRLTVL.

This clonotype was seen a handful of times. The chain couples TRBV6-1 to TRBJ2-1; 8 bases map to TRBD2. With 2 bases clipped from V and 0 bases from J, the junction kept 0 bases outside the gene matches. Germline V gene data show CDR1 as MNHNS and CDR2 as SASEGT. This CDR3 has 15 residues. This chain's CDR3 is CASSELAGSYNEQFF. The DNA for the CDR3 is TGTGCCAGCAGTGAACTAGCGGGCTCCTACAATGAGCAGTTCTTC.

This clonotype was counted only a few times. The chain uses TRBV20-1 and TRBJ2-1; weak D call: TRBD1 (5 bases). The germline V gene has CDR1 DFQATT and CDR2 SNEGSKA (reference sequence). V was clipped by 3 bases and J by 7 bases, with 19 bases between them. There are 15 residues in the CDR3. The CDR3 protein is CSASGGQGWLNEQFF. As DNA, the CDR3 is TGCAGTGCTAGTGGTGGTCAGGGATGGTTGAATGAGCAGTTCTTC.

This clonotype was observed at least ten times. This rearrangement joins TRBV24-1 to TRBJ2-1, with 8 bases matching TRBD1. Germline-derived CDR1 and CDR2 are KGHDR and SFDVKD. The CDR3 is 15 amino acids. V shed 3 bases and J 9 bases; nucleotides not matched to a gene: 9. CDR3 amino acids: CATSDATGVRREQFF. The CDR3 region has the DNA TGTGCCACCAGTGATGCGACAGGGGTACGGCGTGAGCAGTTCTTC.

The CDR3 DNA reads TGCGCCAGCAGCCAAGAGGGGGAGTCCGGTAGCGGGAGCACAGATACGCAGTATTTT. Translating it yields CASSQEGESGSGSTDTQYF. This chain connects TRBV4-1 to TRBJ2-3; TRBD2 agrees at 7 bases. This CDR3 has 19 residues. Germline loops: CDR1 MGHRA, CDR2 YSYEKL. The J segment lost 0 bases and the V segment lost 0 bases, leaving 12 bases of the junction unmatched.

The V and J genes are TRBV7-9 and TRBJ2-1; D gene uncertain. The V gene's germline CDR1 is SEHNR and CDR2 FQNEAQ (reference sequence). V was shortened by 1 base and J by 6 bases, with 13 bases between the two germline ends. This CDR3 is 15 amino acids long. CDR3 loop: CASSLDYGQVNEQFF. For the CDR3, the DNA is TGTGCCAGCAGCTTAGACTACGGGCAGGTCAATGAGCAGTTCTTC.

The rearrangement joins TRBV5-5 to TRBJ1-4; D is possibly TRBD1 (6 bases). Germline-derived CDR1 and CDR2 are SGHKS and YYEKEE (reference sequence). Trimming stripped 0 bases from V and 0 bases from J, with 6 bases between. The CDR3 has 15 amino acids. CDR3 sequence: CASSLDRATNEKLFF. The CDR3 coding sequence is TGTGCCAGCAGCTTGGACAGGGCAACTAATGAAAAACTGTTTTTT.

CDR3 nucleotides: TGCAGTGCTCCTGGGGGGGGCACAGATACGCAGTATTTT. Amino acids: CSAPGGGTDTQYF. The rearrangement uses TRBV20-1 and TRBJ2-3; 7 bases fit TRBD2. CDR3 length: 13 amino acids. Trimming at V came to 5 bases and at J to 1 base, leaving 3 bases not matched to a gene. Germline assignment: CDR1 DFQATT and CDR2 SNEGSKA (reference sequence).

A few counts support this clonotype. The chain joins TRBV6-2 or TRBV6-3 to TRBJ2-7; D remains ambiguous. Germline assignment: CDR1 MNHEY and CDR2 SVGEGT. The V end was cut by 6 bases, the J end by 2 bases, with 14 bases between. The CDR3 has 14 residues. CDR3 in amino acids: CASRRHVYTYEQYF. DNA of the CDR3: TGTGCCAGCAGACGACATGTCTACACCTACGAGCAGTACTTC.

CDR3 sequence: CASFTTSGSETQYF. The CDR3 bases are TGTGCCAGCTTTACGACTAGCGGGAGTGAGACCCAGTACTTC. The chain is built from TRBV6-2 or TRBV6-3 and TRBJ2-5; 12 bases match TRBD2. Looked up from germline, CDR1 is MNHEY and CDR2 is SVGEGT. The CDR3 length is 14 residues. The J segment lost 5 bases and the V segment lost 8 bases, leaving 6 bases of the junction unmatched.

The chain's CDR3 is CASSPTLGGSNSPLHF. DNA for the CDR3: TGTGCCAGCAGCCCCACACTCGGTGGAAGTAATTCACCCCTCCACTTT. The rearrangement uses TRBV7-9 and TRBJ1-6; D call uncertain. Germline CDR1 and CDR2: SEHNR and FQNEAQ (reference sequence). The CDR3 runs 16 residues. Trimming took off 5 bases at V and 6 bases at J, with 17 bases between the two ends.

There are a few counts of this clonotype. The gene calls are TRBV6-5 and TRBJ1-5; D is ambiguous. CDR3 length equals 13 residues. CDR1 and CDR2 from the germline V gene are MNHEY and SVGAGI. Trimming cost V 5 bases and J 2 bases, with 7 bases left between them. This chain's CDR3 is CASSDTRNQPQHF. Written as DNA, the CDR3 is TGTGCCAGCAGTGACACGCGCAATCAGCCCCAGCATTTT.

This clonotype came up a few times. In DNA form, the CDR3 reads TGTGCCAGCAGTTCTCCCCGGGACAGGGGGCCGTACACCGGGGAGCTGTTTTTT. It translates to CASSSPRDRGPYTGELFF. J is TRBJ2-2 and V is TRBV28, with 12 bases fitting TRBD1. V was clipped by 4 bases and J by 3 bases; unmatched bases: 9. Germline V gene data show CDR1 as MDHEN and CDR2 as SYDVKM. CDR3 length equals 18 residues.

J is TRBJ1-2 and V is TRBV7-2; D unresolved. CDR1 and CDR2 (germline): SGHTA, FQGNSA. This CDR3 has 17 residues. Trimming pared 6 bases from V and 0 bases from J, leaving 20 bases between. The DNA of the CDR3 is TGTGCCAGCAGAGCCGGCGGAGGGCCACGAGCTAACTATGGCTACACCTTC. It codes for CASRAGGGPRANYGYTF.

This chain connects TRBV6-1 to TRBJ2-5; D ambiguous. Germline V gene data show CDR1 as MNHNS and CDR2 as SASEGT. With 6 bases removed from V and 5 bases from J, the gap between germline ends came to 22 bases. This CDR3 region has 16 residues. The CDR3 loop reads CASRGYVVAQPETQYF. CDR3 in DNA: TGTGCCAGCAGAGGATACGTGGTGGCTCAGCCGGAGACCCAGTACTTC.

This clonotype has a count of ten or more. V usage is TRBV24-1 and J usage is TRBJ2-5, with TRBD1 identical over 8 bases. The CDR3 is 16 residues long. J was trimmed by 3 bases and V by 5 bases; bases with no gene match: 10. CDR1 is KGHDR and CDR2 is SFDVKD in the germline V gene. The CDR3 DNA sequence: TGTGCCACCAGTGGAGGACAGGGTGGATCGAAAGAGACCCAGTACTTC. As protein: CATSGGQGGSKETQYF.

The V call is TRBV3-1, the J call TRBJ1-2; 8 bases align to TRBD1. The CDR3 runs to 13 residues. Trimming took 4 bases from V and 5 from J; bases not matched to a gene: 3. Germline CDR1 LGHDT, CDR2 YNNKEL (reference sequence). The CDR3 nucleotides are TGTGCCAGCAGCCCCTACAGGGGGTATGGCTACACCTTC. It codes for CASSPYRGYGYTF.

This clonotype was found a few times. The V and J genes are TRBV7-9 and TRBJ2-3, with TRBD2 identical over 13 bases. Unmatched junction bases numbered 3, after V lost 4 bases and J lost 5 bases. CDR1 is SEHNR, CDR2 FQNEAQ, per germline (reference sequence). The CDR3 sequence is 15 residues long. CDR3 DNA sequence: TGTGCCAGCAGCTCCAGGACTAGCGGGGGAGATACGCAGTATTTT. Encoded protein: CASSSRTSGGDTQYF. Drawing the rest from reference TRBV7-9 and TRBJ2-3, the complete variable domain is DTGVSQNPRHKITKRGQNVTFRCDPISEHNRLYWYRQTLGQGPEFLTYFQNEAQLEKSRLLSDRFSAERPKGSFSTLEIQRTEQGDSAMYLCASSSRTSGGDTQYFGPGTRLTVL.

CDR3 residues: CASSRNGGGNQPQHF. CDR3 DNA: TGTGCCAGCAGCCGAAACGGGGGAGGCAATCAGCCCCAGCATTTT. The rearrangement joins TRBV7-2 to TRBJ1-5; D possibly corresponds to TRBD1 (5 bases). Looked up from germline, CDR1 is SGHTA and CDR2 is FQGNSA. This CDR3 region has 15 residues. V shed 5 bases and J shed 2 bases, with 13 bases lying between them.

The CDR3 sequence is CASSLYPSITTGNSPLHF. The CDR3, as DNA: TGCGCCAGCAGCTTGTATCCCTCGATCACGACAGGGAATTCACCCCTCCACTTT. V and J are TRBV5-1 and TRBJ1-6; 7 bases are shared with TRBD1. Per the germline V gene, CDR1 is SGHRS and CDR2 is YFSETQ. The CDR3 contains 18 residues. The J segment lost 7 bases and the V segment lost 1 base, leaving 14 bases of the junction unmatched.

This clonotype was detected ten times or more. The J gene is TRBJ1-1, the V gene TRBV7-2, with TRBD1 matching over 7 bases. The CDR3 runs 13 residues. Germline loops: CDR1 SGHTA, CDR2 FQGNSA. The V gene end was trimmed by 5 bases and the J gene end by 12 bases; junction bases not matched to a gene: 12. For the CDR3, the DNA is TGTGCCAGCAGCCAAACAGGGGAGACCAGGCCTTTCTTT. It codes for CASSQTGETRPFF.

This clonotype has only a few counts. The V and J genes are TRBV7-3 and TRBJ2-3, with TRBD2 matching over 8 bases. The CDR3 sequence is 15 residues long. CDR1 and CDR2 from the germline V gene are SGHTA and FQGTGA. Trimming took 6 bases from V and 2 from J; bases not matched to a gene: 7. Written as DNA, the CDR3 is TGTGCCAGCAGTCCAGCGGGAGCCACCACAGATACGCAGTATTTT. Protein product: CASSPAGATTDTQYF.

This clonotype was counted between two and nine times. The chain recombines TRBV28 with TRBJ2-5; weak D call: TRBD1 (6 bases). This CDR3 region has 16 residues. Trimming cost V 6 bases and J 2 bases, with 19 bases left between them. The V gene's germline CDR1 is MDHEN and CDR2 SYDVKM. CDR3 DNA sequence: TGTGCCAGCAGACCAATTCGAGGGGGTGTACAAGAGACCCAGTACTTC. This sequence encodes CASRPIRGGVQETQYF.

At least ten counts were recorded for this clonotype. CDR3 nucleotide sequence: TGTGCCAGCGTAAAACCCCCCAGGGGGGGGACTGAAGCTTTCTTT. This gives the protein CASVKPPRGGTEAFF. This chain uses TRBV6-1 with TRBJ1-1; 7 bases fit TRBD1. The J segment lost 5 bases and the V segment lost 8 bases, leaving 14 bases of the junction unmatched. CDR3 size: 15 residues. The germline CDR1 and CDR2 sequences are MNHNS and SASEGT.

This clonotype was seen more than once but under ten times. The chain combines TRBV7-3 with TRBJ2-2; 10 bases align to TRBD1. The CDR3 sequence is 15 residues long. The trim removed 1 base at V and 6 bases at J, leaving 2 bases unmatched. In germline, CDR1 is SGHTA, CDR2 FQGTGA. The CDR3 bases are TGTGCCAGCAGCTTAAAAGGGACAGGGGCCGGGGAGCTGTTTTTT. Translation: CASSLKGTGAGELFF.

This chain links TRBV7-8 with TRBJ2-5, with 14 bases aligning to TRBD2. The trim removed 1 base at V and 5 bases at J, leaving 6 bases unmatched. The germline V gene has CDR1 SGHVS and CDR2 FQNEAQ. This CDR3 region has 17 residues. The DNA for the CDR3 is TGTGCCAGCAGCTTAGTGGGGACTAGCGGGAGTACGGAGACCCAGTACTTC. Its protein is CASSLVGTSGSTETQYF.

A few counts support this clonotype. This chain connects TRBV5-5 to TRBJ2-7; D is tentatively TRBD1 or TRBD2 (5 bases each). Trimming took off 4 bases at V and 8 bases at J, with 19 bases between the two ends. This CDR3 is 14 amino acids long. The germline CDR1 and CDR2 sequences are SGHKS and YYEKEE (reference sequence). CDR3 nucleotides: TGTGCCAGCAGCCCTAACCTTGGGGGAAAAAAGCAGTACTTC. As protein: CASSPNLGGKKQYF.